This TCR beta chain comes out of a study of Graves' ophthalmopathy and Graves' hyperthyroidism. Overall study results and limits: Cross-validated, the 13-signature model showed 87.88%/81.08% sensitivity/specificity, and 80%/75% in the test set.

The sequenced template was RNA, covering the TCR beta CDR3 region. RT-PCR was first run with HTBI primers, then multiplex PCR in a second round. Via MiXCR, TCRdb re-called the multiplex PCR reads, giving one row per CDR3 protein. The sample consists of roughly 500,000 distinct CDR3 sequences, roughly an eighth of them appearing once. Moderately to severely active ophthalmopathy under 3 months, CAS at least 3, NOSPECS at least 4. As diagnostic evidence, clinical symptoms, serum thyroxine, TRAb, thyroid ultrasound and orbital computed tomography were relied upon. The authors isolated PBMCs from around 10 ml of fresh peripheral blood. Comment on this clonotype: Its antigen is not known. A much larger clone lies one base from this, so it may be a read error.

This CDR3 is built from 11 residues. The germline CDR1 and CDR2 sequences are MDHEN and SYDVKM. The chain combines TRBV28 with TRBJ1-1; D not certain. The origin of this receptor is a woman younger than 45 with Graves' ophthalmopathy. What was sequenced was blood. The CDR3 DNA is TGTGCCAGCAGCGGAGACACTGAAGCTCTCTTT. Its translation is CASSGDTEALF.